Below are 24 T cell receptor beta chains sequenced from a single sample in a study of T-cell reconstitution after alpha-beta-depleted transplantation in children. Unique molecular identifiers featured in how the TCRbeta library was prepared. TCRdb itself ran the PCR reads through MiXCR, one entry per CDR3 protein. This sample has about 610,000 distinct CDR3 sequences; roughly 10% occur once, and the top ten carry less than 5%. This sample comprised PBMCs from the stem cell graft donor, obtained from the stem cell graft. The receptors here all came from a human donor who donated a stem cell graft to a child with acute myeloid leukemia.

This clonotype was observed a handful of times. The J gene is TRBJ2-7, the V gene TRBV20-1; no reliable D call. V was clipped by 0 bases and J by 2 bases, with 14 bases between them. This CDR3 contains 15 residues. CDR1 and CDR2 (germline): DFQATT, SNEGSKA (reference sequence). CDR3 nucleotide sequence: TGCAGTGCTAGAGATCCTACTCTATCCACCTACGAGCAGTACTTC. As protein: CSARDPTLSTYEQYF.

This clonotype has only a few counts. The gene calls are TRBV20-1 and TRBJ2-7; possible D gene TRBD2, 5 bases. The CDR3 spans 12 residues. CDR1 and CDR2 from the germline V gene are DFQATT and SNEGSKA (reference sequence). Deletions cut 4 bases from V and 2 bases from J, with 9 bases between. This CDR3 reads CSATGKTYEQYF. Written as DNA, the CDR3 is TGCAGTGCTACCGGGAAAACCTACGAGCAGTACTTC.

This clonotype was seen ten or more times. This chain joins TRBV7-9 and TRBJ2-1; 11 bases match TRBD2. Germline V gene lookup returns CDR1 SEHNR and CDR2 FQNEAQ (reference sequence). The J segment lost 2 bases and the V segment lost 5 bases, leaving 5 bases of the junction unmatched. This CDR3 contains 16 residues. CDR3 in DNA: TGTGCCAGCAGCCACCAGACTAGCGGGACCTACAATGAGCAGTTCTTC. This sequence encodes CASSHQTSGTYNEQFF.

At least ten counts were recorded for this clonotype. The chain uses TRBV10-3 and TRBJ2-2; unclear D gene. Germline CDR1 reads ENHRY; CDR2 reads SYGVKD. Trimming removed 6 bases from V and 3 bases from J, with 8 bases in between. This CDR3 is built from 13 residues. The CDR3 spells CAISPWDTGELFF. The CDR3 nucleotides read TGTGCCATCAGCCCTTGGGACACCGGGGAGCTGTTTTTT.

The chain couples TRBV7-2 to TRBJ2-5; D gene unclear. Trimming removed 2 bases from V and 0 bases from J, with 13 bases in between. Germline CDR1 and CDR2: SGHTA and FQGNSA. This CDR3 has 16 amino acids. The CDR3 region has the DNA TGTGCCAGCAGCTTATGGAGCGACGCGTACCAAGAGACCCAGTACTTC. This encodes CASSLWSDAYQETQYF.

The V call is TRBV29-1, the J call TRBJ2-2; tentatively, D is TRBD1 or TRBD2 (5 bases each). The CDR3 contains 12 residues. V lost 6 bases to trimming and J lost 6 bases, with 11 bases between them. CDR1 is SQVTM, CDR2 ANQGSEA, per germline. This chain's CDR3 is CSVMLGAGELFF. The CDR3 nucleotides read TGCAGCGTAATGCTGGGGGCCGGGGAGCTGTTTTTT.

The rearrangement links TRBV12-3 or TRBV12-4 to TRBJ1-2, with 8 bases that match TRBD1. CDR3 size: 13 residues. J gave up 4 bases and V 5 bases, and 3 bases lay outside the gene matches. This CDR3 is CASSHQGAYGYTF. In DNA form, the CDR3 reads TGTGCCAGCAGTCATCAGGGGGCCTATGGCTACACCTTC.

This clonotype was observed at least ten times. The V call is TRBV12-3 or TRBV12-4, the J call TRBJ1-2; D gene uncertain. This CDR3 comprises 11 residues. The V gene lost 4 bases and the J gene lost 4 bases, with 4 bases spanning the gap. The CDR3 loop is CASSSFYGYTF. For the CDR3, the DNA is TGTGCCAGCAGTTCCTTCTATGGCTACACCTTC.

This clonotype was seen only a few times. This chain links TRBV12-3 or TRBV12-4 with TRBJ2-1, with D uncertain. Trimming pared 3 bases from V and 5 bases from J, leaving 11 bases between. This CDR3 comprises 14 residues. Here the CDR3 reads CASSFGQSNNEQFF. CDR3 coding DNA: TGTGCCAGCAGTTTTGGGCAGAGCAACAATGAGCAGTTCTTC.

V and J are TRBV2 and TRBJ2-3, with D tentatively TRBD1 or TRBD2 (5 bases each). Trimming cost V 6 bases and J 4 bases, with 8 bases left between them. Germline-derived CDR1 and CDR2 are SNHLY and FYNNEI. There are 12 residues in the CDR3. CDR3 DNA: TGTGCCAGCAGGGGGGTAGCAGATACGCAGTATTTT. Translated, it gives CASRGVADTQYF.

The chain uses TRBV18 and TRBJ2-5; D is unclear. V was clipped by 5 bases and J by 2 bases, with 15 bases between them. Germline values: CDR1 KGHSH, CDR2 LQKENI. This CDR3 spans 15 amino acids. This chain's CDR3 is CASSSRGSTQETQYF. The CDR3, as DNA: TGTGCCAGCTCAAGCAGAGGCAGTACTCAAGAGACCCAGTACTTC.

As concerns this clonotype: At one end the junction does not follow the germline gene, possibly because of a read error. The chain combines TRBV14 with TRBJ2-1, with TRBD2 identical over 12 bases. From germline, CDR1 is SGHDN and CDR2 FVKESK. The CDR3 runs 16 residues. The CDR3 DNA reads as TGTGCCAGCAGCCCTGGGACTAGCGGGTTCTACAATGAGCAGTTCTTT. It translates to CASSPGTSGFYNEQFF.

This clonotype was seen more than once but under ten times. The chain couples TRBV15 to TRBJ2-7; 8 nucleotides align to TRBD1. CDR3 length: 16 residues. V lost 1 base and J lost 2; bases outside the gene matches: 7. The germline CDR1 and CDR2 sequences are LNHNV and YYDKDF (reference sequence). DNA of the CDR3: TGTGCCACCAGCAGAGTCACCGGGACAGGTACCTACGAGCAGTACTTC. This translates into CATSRVTGTGTYEQYF.

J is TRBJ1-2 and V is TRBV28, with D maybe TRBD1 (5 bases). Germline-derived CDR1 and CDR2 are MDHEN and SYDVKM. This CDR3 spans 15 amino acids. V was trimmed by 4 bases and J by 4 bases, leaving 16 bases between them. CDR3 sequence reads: CASSSRGGPLYGYTF. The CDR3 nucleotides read TGTGCCAGCAGTTCTCGGGGGGGACCCCTCTATGGCTACACCTTC.

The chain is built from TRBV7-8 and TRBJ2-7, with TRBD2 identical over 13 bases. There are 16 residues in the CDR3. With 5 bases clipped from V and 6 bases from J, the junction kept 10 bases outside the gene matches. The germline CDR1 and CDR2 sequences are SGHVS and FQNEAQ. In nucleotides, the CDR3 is TGTGCCAGCAGCGCCTCGGGACTAGCGGGACGAGGCGAGCAGTACTTC. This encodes CASSASGLAGRGEQYF.

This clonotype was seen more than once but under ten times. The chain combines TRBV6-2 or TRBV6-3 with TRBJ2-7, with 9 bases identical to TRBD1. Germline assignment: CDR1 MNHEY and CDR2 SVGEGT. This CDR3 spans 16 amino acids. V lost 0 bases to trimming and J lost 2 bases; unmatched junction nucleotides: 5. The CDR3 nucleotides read TGTGCCAGCAGTTACTCGAGGGACAGGGTAACCTACGAGCAGTACTTC. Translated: CASSYSRDRVTYEQYF.

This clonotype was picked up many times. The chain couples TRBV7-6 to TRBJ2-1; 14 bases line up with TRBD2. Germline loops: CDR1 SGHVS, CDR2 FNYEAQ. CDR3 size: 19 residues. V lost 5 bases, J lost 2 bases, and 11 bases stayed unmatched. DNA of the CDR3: TGTGCCAGCAGCCAACGATGGACTAGCGGGAGGACTGCCTACAATGAGCAGTTCTTC. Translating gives CASSQRWTSGRTAYNEQFF.

The CDR3 sequence is CASSKRTAPGDGYGYTF. The CDR3 nucleotides read TGTGCCAGTAGTAAGCGGACGGCGCCGGGGGATGGCTATGGCTACACCTTC. This chain joins TRBV19 and TRBJ1-2; the D gene is possibly TRBD1 (5 bases). The V and J ends lost 4 bases and 4 bases respectively, with 22 bases between them. This CDR3 comprises 17 residues. Germline V gene data show CDR1 as LNHDA and CDR2 as SQIVND (reference sequence).

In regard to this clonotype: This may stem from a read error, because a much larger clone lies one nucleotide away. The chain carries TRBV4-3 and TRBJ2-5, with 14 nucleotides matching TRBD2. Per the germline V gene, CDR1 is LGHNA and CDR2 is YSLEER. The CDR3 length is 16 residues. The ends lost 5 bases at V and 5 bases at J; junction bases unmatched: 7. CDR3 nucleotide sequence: TGCGCCAGCAGCGAAGGACTAGCGGGAGGTCAGGAGACCCAGTACTTC. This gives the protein CASSEGLAGGQETQYF.

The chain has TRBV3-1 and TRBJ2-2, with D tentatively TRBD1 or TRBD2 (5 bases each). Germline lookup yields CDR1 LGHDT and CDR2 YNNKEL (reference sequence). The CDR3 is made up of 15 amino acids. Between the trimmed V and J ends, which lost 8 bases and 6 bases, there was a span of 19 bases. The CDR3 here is CASSEAPGRPGELFF. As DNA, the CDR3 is TGTGCCAGCTCCGAAGCTCCGGGACGTCCCGGGGAGCTGTTTTTT.

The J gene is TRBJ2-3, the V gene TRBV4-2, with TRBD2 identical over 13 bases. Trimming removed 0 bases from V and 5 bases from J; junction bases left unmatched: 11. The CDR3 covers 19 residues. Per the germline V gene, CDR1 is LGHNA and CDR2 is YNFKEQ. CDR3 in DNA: TGTGCCAGCAGCCAAGATACAACTAGCGGGAGGGCCGGCGAAGATACGCAGTATTTT. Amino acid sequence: CASSQDTTSGRAGEDTQYF.

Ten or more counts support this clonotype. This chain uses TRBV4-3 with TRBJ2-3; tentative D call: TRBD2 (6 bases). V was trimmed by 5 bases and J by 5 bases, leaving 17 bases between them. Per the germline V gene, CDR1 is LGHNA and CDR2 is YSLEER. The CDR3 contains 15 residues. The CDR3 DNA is TGCGCCAGCAGCAACTGGGAGGACCGAGAAGATACGCAGTATTTT. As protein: CASSNWEDREDTQYF.

The chain's CDR3 is CASSRNTIYF. The CDR3 nucleotides are TGTGCCAGCAGTCGAAACACCATATATTTT. The chain joins TRBV12-3 or TRBV12-4 to TRBJ1-3; D unresolved. With 5 bases removed from V and 5 bases from J, the gap between germline ends came to 1 base. The CDR3 consists of 10 residues.

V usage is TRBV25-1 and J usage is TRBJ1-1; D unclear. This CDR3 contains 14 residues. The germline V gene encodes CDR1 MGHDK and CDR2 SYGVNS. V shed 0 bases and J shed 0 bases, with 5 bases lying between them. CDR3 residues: CASSEYKMNTEAFF. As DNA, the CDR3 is TGTGCCAGCAGTGAATATAAGATGAACACTGAAGCTTTCTTT.